This T cell receptor beta chain was found in a study of T cells and copy number aberrations in small-cell lung cancer (dated by TCRdb to about 2021). With respect to the entire study: Whole-exome sequencing of the same tumor regions was paired with TCR repertoire sequencing so that T cell metrics could be related to mutations and copy number aberrations. Tumor TCR data existed for 16 to 20 patients, while 11 to 15 patients had TCR data covering both tumor and normal tissue.

Using multiplexed V- and J-gene primers, the immunoSEQ hsTCRB Kit amplified TCR-beta CDR3 regions from genomic DNA. Unique DNA barcodes were added in a second PCR, and samples were pooled together with a negative and a positive control. The pooled TCR-beta libraries were sequenced using a 150-cycle paired-end protocol on an Illumina MiSeq. The source study handled its data this way. Adaptive Biotechnologies processed the raw sequencing data into a report containing normalized, annotated TCR-beta repertoires. To compute T-cell density, TCR-beta templates were normalized to usable DNA, with usable DNA estimated through amplification of housekeeping genes. Richness was defined as the count of unique rearrangements, and clonality was defined as 1 minus Pielou's evenness. The Jaccard index, the Morisita overlap index, and the proportion of shared top-20 clonotypes were used to quantify intratumor TCR heterogeneity between regions. Sourced from immuneACCESS, this table was stored by TCRdb with only in-frame sequences that have V and J called. A share of the clones is absent; for the studies checked, an unresolved V gene accounts for under half, and the remainder has no known explanation. V and J calls and clone size are given by that table; D and trimming were obtained from the DNA. The sample contains 2,000 to 2,500 clones, more than 75% of them found a single time. Clones ranked in the top ten supply more than 8% of the sample.

Patients with limited-stage small-cell lung cancer who underwent surgical resection in Hangzhou, China, between about 2007 and 2021 were included as donors. All donors had upfront surgery without preoperative chemotherapy or radiotherapy, and none received immunotherapy before or after surgery. In the sequenced cohort of fewer than 25 patients, every patient was either a smoker or a heavy second-hand smoker. To represent spatial heterogeneity of the primary tumors, a grid approach was used to collect three regions from each tumor FFPE block. To enrich for malignant cells, tumor regions underwent macrodissection, and selection was restricted to regions expected to yield at least 150 ng DNA. To characterize T cell repertoire heterogeneity, the study applied multi-region TCR-beta sequencing to resected limited-stage small-cell lung cancers and to tumor-adjacent lung tissue. The AllPrep DNA/RNA FFPE Kit (Qiagen) was used to extract genomic DNA from the FFPE tissue.

Findings and caveats that apply to the study as a whole: The TCR repertoire was highly heterogeneous across regions: roughly 75-97.7% of clones were restricted to a single region, a lower overlap than in localized NSCLC. Tumor T-cell density, richness and clonality were negatively correlated with higher copy number aberration burden. All specimens were formalin-fixed paraffin-embedded tissue, which is known to introduce sequencing artifacts. Lower T-cell density, richness and clonality were observed in tumors than in adjacent lung tissue, although the difference in density was not significant. The study was limited by a small sample size because surgical resection is uncommon in small-cell lung cancer, and validation of the findings is required.

In regard to this clone: No cognate antigen has been identified for it. Qualities for individual bases were not recorded, and no much larger clone is one base off.

This sequence originates from a man in his 60s with small cell lung cancer. The sequenced material came from tumor tissue.

This receptor has the CDR3 CASSLSSVGLAYNEQFF. The DNA reads TGTGCCAGCAGCTTGTCCTCGGTAGGACTCGCCTACAATGAGCAGTTCTTC. The rearranged chain carries TRBV5-6 and TRBJ2-1, and possibly TRBD2, on 5 matching bases. Cut back by 1 base and 2 bases, the V and J ends lie 16 bases apart. The CDR3 contains 17 residues, cysteine and phenylalanine counted. Only CDR3 DNA remains: 51 bases, in frame from the first base. The germline V gene sets CDR1 to SGHDT and CDR2 to YYEEEE.